This T cell receptor (beta chain) emerged from a study of preoperative IRX-2 immunotherapy in early breast cancer. As to treatment: preoperative locoregional IRX-2 cytokine immunotherapy. This phase Ib study tested locoregional IRX-2 cytokine immunotherapy given before surgery. Germline V CDR1 and CDR2: MNHNY, SVGAGI (reference sequence). The V gene end was trimmed by 5 bases and the J gene end by 2 bases; junction bases not matched to a gene: 1. The CDR3 runs to 13 residues. Sequencing was performed with immunoSEQ multiplex PCR; in TCRdb, only in-frame clones are kept and a portion is missing. Altogether around 40,000 clones are present, roughly 94% being singletons, with the ten largest covering 1.6%.

The specimen comprised tumor tissue, sampled after IRX-2 immunotherapy. The clonotype was recovered from a human donor with breast cancer. The V call is TRBV6-6, the J call TRBJ1-2, with 8 bases matching TRBD1. The CDR3 spells CASSRTGNYGYTF. The CDR3 nucleotides are TGTGCCAGCAGTCGGACAGGGAACTATGGCTACACCTTC.